The sequence of this T cell receptor (beta chain) was determined in a study of patients and donors after allogeneic stem cell transplantation. TCRdb redid the calling of the RT-PCR reads with MiXCR, one entry per CDR3 protein. The table records 800,000 to 1,000,000 distinct CDR3 sequences, roughly 18% of them present only once. This clonotype was recorded at least ten times. CDR1 is SGHTA, CDR2 FQGNSA, per germline. J gave up 1 base and V 5 bases, and 5 bases lay outside the gene matches. The CDR3 has 15 amino acids. V is TRBV7-2 and J is TRBJ1-1, with 9 nucleotides matching TRBD1. The material sequenced was blood, either unsorted or a sorted T cell fraction (not recorded which). The TCR was taken from a human donor who was either an allogeneic HSCT recipient or a stem cell or donor lymphocyte infusion donor (not recorded which). It is not recorded whose cells these are; they may come from a transplant donor. CDR3 in amino acids: CASSPRQGGNTEAFF. The CDR3 bases are TGTGCCAGCAGCCCCAGACAGGGGGGGAACACTGAAGCTTTCTTT.